Listed below are T cell receptor beta chains from one sample, sequenced in a study of lymphopenia after photon versus proton radiotherapy. Sequenced by immunoSEQ multiplex PCR; TCRdb stores in-frame clones only, minus some. The repertoire has 6,000 to 9,000 clones, 90% to 95% of them found once; the top ten carry around 1.7%. The specimen comprised peripheral blood, sampled from a patient treated with photon-based radiotherapy. These receptors all stem from a woman between 45 and 65 years old with cholangiocarcinoma. The CDR3 runs from the conserved cysteine through the conserved F or W. The order of the fields is clone size, V gene, D gene, CDR3 length, J gene, CDR3 DNA, CDR3 protein. A D gene is named only where the DNA matches it firmly. Not every row has a clone size; where given, it reads once, few, many or a size class.

-	TRBV5-6	-	13	TRBJ1-2	TGTGCCAGCAGCTTGGACAGCAGCTATGGCTACACCTTC	CASSLDSSYGYTF
few	TRBV5-8	-	17	TRBJ2-4	TGTGCCAGCAGCTCGCTCGGAGAGGAGGGTGAGGAAAACATTCAGTACTTC	CASSSLGEEGEENIQYF
-	TRBV27	-	13	TRBJ1-2	TGTGCCAACAGTTTAGAGGCACACTATGGCTACACCTTC	CANSLEAHYGYTF
-	TRBV7-9	-	17	TRBJ1-5	TGTGCCAGCAGCTTTTCCCCGGGGAGGGAAGGTGGTCAGCCCCAGCATTTT	CASSFSPGREGGQPQHF
once	TRBV6-5	TRBD1	14	TRBJ1-3	TGTGCCAGCAGAACAGGGGGCTCTGGAAACACCATATATTTT	CASRTGGSGNTIYF
-	TRBV19	-	12	TRBJ2-2	TGTGCCAGTATCGGGCGGGCCGGGGAGCTGTTTTTT	CASIGRAGELFF
-	TRBV6-6	-	15	TRBJ1-1	TGTGCCAGCAGTTATGGGGGGGCCGGGGACACTGAAGCTTTCTTT	CASSYGGAGDTEAFF
once	TRBV6-1	-	15	TRBJ2-3	TGTGCCAGCCGCGGGACAGACTATAGCACAGATACGCAGTATTTT	CASRGTDYSTDTQYF
-	TRBV10-2	-	12	TRBJ2-3	TGCGCCAGCAGTGAGTCAGTAGATACGCAGTATTTT	CASSESVDTQYF
-	TRBV25-1	-	14	TRBJ1-1	TGTGCCAGCAGCCTACTTATAGGGAACACTGAAGCTTTCTTT	CASSLLIGNTEAFF
-	TRBV2	-	12	TRBJ1-4	TGTGCCAGCAGGCGGGCGGGGGAAAAACTGTTTTTT	CASRRAGEKLFF
-	TRBV21-1	-	14	TRBJ2-1	TGTGCCAGCAGCAAAGGGCAGGGGCACAATGAGCAGTTCTTC	CASSKGQGHNEQFF
-	TRBV6-1	TRBD1	15	TRBJ1-2	TGTGCCAGCAAGGGACAGGGGGGGGCTAACTATGGCTACACCTTC	CASKGQGGANYGYTF
-	TRBV5-1	TRBD1	15	TRBJ1-3	TGCGCCAGCAGCCTGGACAGGGCGAGCGGAAACACCATATATTTT	CASSLDRASGNTIYF
-	TRBV4-3	TRBD1	13	TRBJ1-2	TGCGCCAGCAGCCCGCAAACAGGGGATGGCTACACCTTC	CASSPQTGDGYTF
-	TRBV7-2	-	14	TRBJ1-1	TGTGCCAGCAGCTCCCAGGGAGGGGGCACTGAAGCTTTCTTT	CASSSQGGGTEAFF
-	TRBV7-9	-	15	TRBJ1-2	TGTGCCAGCAGCCCGGGGGCGATCGCTAACTATGGCTACACCTTC	CASSPGAIANYGYTF
-	TRBV4-3	-	13	TRBJ2-7	TGCGCCAGCAGCCAAGATGGGGAGCTGAGGCAGTACTTC	CASSQDGELRQYF
-	TRBV27	-	13	TRBJ1-1	TGTGCCAGCAGTTCACTCAGGGAGCAGGAAGCTTTCTTT	CASSSLREQEAFF
-	TRBV7-9	-	15	TRBJ1-3	TGTGCCAGCAGCTTAGCCGGGGGACGTGGAAACACCATATATTTT	CASSLAGGRGNTIYF
-	TRBV19	-	17	TRBJ1-5	TGTGCCAGTAGTACATCCTTCAGGGGTAAAGGCAATCAGCCCCAGCATTTT	CASSTSFRGKGNQPQHF
-	TRBV7-2	TRBD1	15	TRBJ1-3	TGTGCCAGCAGCATAGGACAGGGACAGGGAAACACCATATATTTT	CASSIGQGQGNTIYF
-	TRBV7-9	TRBD1	14	TRBJ1-4	TGTGCCAGCAGCTTAATTGGGACAGGGGAAAAACTGTTTTTT	CASSLIGTGEKLFF
-	TRBV5-1	-	12	TRBJ1-2	TGCGCCAGCAGCTTAGACAACTATGGCTACACCTTC	CASSLDNYGYTF
-	TRBV6-1	-	13	TRBJ1-1	TGTGCCAGCAGCGAGGACCGGGACACTGAAGCTTTCTTT	CASSEDRDTEAFF
-	TRBV7-2	TRBD1	16	TRBJ2-5	TGTGCCAGCAGCCCCAGACAGGGGCGTTCGCAAGAGACCCAGTACTTC	CASSPRQGRSQETQYF
once	TRBV6-5	TRBD1	14	TRBJ1-2	TGTGCCAGCACTGAGAGACAGGGGTGGAATGGCTACACCTTC	CASTERQGWNGYTF
once	TRBV10-2	TRBD1	14	TRBJ1-1	TGCGCCAGCAGTGAACAGGGGGTGGGTACTGAAGCTTTCTTT	CASSEQGVGTEAFF
-	TRBV28	-	16	TRBJ2-2	TGTGCCAGCTCGCCAGGGATCCCCCGCCCCACCGGGGAGCTGTTTTTT	CASSPGIPRPTGELFF
-	TRBV2	-	15	TRBJ1-2	TGTGCCAGCAGTGGAGAGGTATTTGAGACTTATGGCTACACCTTC	CASSGEVFETYGYTF
-	TRBV18	-	14	TRBJ2-2	TGTGCCAGCTCACCTCAGGGAAACACCGGGGAGCTGTTTTTT	CASSPQGNTGELFF
-	TRBV6-5	TRBD1	14	TRBJ2-7	TGTGCCAGCAGTAACCGGGACAGGGTGTACGAGCAGTACTTC	CASSNRDRVYEQYF